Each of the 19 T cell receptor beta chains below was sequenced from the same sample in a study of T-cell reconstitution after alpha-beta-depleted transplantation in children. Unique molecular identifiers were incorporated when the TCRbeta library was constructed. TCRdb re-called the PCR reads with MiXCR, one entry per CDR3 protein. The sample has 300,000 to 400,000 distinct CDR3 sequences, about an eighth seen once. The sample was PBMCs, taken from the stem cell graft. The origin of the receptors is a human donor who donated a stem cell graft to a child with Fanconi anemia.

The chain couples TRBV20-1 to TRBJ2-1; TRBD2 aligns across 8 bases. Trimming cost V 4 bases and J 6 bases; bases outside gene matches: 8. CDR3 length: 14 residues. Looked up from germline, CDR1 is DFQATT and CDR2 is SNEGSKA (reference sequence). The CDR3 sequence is CSAIGGGFSNEQFF. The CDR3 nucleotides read TGCAGTGCTATCGGGGGGGGTTTCTCCAATGAGCAGTTCTTC.

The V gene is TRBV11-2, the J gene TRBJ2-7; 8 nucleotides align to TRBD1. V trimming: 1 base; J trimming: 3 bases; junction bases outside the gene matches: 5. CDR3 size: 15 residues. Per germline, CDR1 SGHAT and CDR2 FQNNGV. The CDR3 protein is CASSLAPGGFYEQYF. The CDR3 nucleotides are TGTGCCAGCAGCTTAGCTCCAGGGGGCTTCTACGAGCAGTACTTC.

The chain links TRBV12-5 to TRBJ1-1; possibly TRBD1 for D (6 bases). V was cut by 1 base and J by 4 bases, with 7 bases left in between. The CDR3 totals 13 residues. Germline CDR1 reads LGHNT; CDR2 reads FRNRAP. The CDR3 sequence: CASGLEGGTEAFF. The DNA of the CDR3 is TGTGCTAGTGGTTTGGAAGGGGGCACTGAAGCTTTCTTT.

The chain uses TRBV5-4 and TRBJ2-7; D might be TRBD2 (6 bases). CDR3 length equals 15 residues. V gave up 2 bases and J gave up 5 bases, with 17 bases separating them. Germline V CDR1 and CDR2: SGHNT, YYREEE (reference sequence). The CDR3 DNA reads TGTGCCAGCAGCTTCCAAGGAGGGCTGTATCACGAGCAGTACTTC. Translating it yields CASSFQGGLYHEQYF.

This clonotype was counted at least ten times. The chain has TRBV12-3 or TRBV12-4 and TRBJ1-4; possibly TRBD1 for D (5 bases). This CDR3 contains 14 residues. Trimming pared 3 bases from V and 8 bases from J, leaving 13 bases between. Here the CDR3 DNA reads TGTGCCAGCAGTTTTGGCGGGGCAGGGGAAAAACTGTTTTTT. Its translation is CASSFGGAGEKLFF.

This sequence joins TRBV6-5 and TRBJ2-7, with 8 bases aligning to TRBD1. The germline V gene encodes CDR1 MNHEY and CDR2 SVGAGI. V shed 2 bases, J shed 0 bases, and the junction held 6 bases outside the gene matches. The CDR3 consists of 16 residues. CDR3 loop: CASSYRTGWDSYEQYF. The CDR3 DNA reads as TGTGCCAGCAGTTACCGGACAGGGTGGGACTCCTACGAGCAGTACTTC.

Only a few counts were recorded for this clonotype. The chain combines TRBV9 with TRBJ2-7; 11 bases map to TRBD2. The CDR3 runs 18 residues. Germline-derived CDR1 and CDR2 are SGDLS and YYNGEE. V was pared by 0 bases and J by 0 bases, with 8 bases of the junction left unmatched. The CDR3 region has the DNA TGTGCCAGCAGCGTAGGTGTAGCGGGGGGGCTCAACTCCTACGAGCAGTACTTC. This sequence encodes CASSVGVAGGLNSYEQYF.

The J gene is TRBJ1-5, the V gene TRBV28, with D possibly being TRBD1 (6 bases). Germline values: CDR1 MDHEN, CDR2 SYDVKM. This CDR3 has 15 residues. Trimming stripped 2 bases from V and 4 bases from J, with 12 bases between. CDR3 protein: CASSLRGALNQPQHF. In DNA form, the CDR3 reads TGTGCCAGCAGTTTAAGGGGGGCACTAAATCAGCCCCAGCATTTT.

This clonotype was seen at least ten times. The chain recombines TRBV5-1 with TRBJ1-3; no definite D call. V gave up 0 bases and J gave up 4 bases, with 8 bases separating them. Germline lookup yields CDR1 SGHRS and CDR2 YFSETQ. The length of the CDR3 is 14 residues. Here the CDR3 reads CASSLAESGNTIYF. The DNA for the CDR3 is TGCGCCAGCAGCTTGGCGGAGTCGGGAAACACCATATATTTT.

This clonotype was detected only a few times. CDR3 in DNA: TGTGCCATCAGTGACCTTGGGGCAGGGAGGACCGGGGAGCTGTTTTTT. It codes for CAISDLGAGRTGELFF. The rearrangement joins TRBV10-3 to TRBJ2-2; D is perhaps TRBD2 (6 bases). The germline CDR1 and CDR2 sequences are ENHRY and SYGVKD. This CDR3 is 16 amino acids long. The V end lost 3 bases, the J end lost 5 bases, and 16 bases lay between the germline ends.

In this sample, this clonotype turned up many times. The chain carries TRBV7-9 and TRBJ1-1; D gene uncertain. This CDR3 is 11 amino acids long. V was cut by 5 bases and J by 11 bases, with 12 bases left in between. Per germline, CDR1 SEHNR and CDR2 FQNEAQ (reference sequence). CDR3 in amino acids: CASSHQLRAFF. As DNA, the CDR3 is TGTGCCAGCAGCCATCAGCTGAGGGCTTTCTTT.

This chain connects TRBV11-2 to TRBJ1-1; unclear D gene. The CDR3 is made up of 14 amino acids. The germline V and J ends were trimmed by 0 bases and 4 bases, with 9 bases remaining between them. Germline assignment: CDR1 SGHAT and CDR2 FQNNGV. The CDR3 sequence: CASSLDWLLTEAFF. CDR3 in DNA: TGTGCCAGCAGCTTAGATTGGTTGCTCACTGAAGCTTTCTTT.

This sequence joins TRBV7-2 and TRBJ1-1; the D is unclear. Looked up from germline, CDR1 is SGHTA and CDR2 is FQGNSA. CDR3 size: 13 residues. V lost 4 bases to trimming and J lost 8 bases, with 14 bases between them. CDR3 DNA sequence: TGTGCCAGCAGCTATCAGCCCCACTTAGAAGCTTTCTTT. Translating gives CASSYQPHLEAFF.

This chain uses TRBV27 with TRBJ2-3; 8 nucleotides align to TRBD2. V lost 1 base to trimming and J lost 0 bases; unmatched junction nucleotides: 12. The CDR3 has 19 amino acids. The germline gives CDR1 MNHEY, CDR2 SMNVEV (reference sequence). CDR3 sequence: CASSLLAGRPKPSTDTQYF. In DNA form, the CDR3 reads TGTGCCAGCAGTTTATTAGCGGGGCGACCCAAACCTAGCACAGATACGCAGTATTTT.

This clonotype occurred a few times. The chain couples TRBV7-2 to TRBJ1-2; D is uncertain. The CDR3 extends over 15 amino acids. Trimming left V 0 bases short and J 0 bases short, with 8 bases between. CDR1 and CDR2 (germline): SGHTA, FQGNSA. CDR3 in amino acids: CASSLALRANYGYTF. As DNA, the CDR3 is TGTGCCAGCAGCTTAGCGTTGAGGGCTAACTATGGCTACACCTTC.

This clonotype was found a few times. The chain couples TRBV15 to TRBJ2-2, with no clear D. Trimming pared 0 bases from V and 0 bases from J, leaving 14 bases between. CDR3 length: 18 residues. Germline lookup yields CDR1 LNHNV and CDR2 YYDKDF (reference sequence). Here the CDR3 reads CATSRDLRLSANTGELFF. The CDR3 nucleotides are TGTGCCACCAGCAGAGATCTAAGGTTATCTGCGAACACCGGGGAGCTGTTTTTT.

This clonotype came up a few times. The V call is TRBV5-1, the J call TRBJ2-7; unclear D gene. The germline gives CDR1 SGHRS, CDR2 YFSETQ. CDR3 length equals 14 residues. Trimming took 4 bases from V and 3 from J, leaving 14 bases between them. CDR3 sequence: CASSPRSDGYEQYF. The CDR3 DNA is TGCGCCAGCAGCCCGAGATCCGATGGCTACGAGCAGTACTTC.

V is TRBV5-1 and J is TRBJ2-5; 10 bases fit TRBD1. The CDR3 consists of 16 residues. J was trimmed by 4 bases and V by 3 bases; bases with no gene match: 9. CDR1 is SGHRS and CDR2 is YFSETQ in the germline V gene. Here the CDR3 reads CASSSGDRGPSETQYF. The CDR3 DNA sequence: TGCGCCAGCAGCTCGGGGGACAGGGGCCCGTCAGAGACCCAGTACTTC.

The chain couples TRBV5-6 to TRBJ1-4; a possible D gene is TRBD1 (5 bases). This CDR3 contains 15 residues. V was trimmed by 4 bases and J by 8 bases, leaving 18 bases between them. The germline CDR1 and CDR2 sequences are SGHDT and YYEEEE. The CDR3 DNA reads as TGTGCCAGCAGCCTAGGGGTCGGGCTTTTGGAAAAACTGTTTTTT. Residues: CASSLGVGLLEKLFF.